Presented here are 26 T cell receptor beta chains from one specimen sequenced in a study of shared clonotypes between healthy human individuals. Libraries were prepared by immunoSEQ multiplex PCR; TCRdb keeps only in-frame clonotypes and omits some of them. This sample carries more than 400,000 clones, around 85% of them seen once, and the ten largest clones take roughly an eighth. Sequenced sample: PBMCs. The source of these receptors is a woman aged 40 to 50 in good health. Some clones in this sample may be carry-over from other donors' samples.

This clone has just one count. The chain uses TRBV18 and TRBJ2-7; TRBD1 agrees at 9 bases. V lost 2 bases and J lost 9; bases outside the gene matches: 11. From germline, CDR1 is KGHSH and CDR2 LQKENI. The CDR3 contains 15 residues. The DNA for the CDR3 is TGTGCCAGCTCACCATTAGGACAGGGGTCCCACGGGCAGTACTTC. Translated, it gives CASSPLGQGSHGQYF. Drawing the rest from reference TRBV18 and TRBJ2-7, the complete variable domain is NAGVMQNPRHLVRRRGQEARLRCSPMKGHSHVYWYRQLPEEGLKFMVYLQKENIIDESGMPKERFSAEFPKEGPSILRIQQVVRGDSAAYFCASSPLGQGSHGQYFGPGTRLTVT.

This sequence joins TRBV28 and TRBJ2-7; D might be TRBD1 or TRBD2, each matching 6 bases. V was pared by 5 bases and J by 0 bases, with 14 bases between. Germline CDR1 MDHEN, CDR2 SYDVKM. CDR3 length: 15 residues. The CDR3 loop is CASSPGDSSSYEQYF. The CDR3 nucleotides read TGTGCCAGCAGTCCAGGGGACTCCTCCTCCTACGAGCAGTACTTC.

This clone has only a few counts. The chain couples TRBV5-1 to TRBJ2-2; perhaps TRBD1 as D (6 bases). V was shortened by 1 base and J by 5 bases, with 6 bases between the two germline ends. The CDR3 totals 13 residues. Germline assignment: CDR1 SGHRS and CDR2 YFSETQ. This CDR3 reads CASSLTGTGELFF. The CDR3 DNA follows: TGCGCCAGCAGCTTGACAGGGACCGGGGAGCTGTTTTTT. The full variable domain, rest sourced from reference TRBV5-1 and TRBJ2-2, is KAGVTQTPRYLIKTRGQQVTLSCSPISGHRSVSWYQQTPGQGLQFLFEYFSETQRNKGNFPGRFSGRQFSNSRSEMNVSTLELGDSALYLCASSLTGTGELFFGEGSRLTVL.

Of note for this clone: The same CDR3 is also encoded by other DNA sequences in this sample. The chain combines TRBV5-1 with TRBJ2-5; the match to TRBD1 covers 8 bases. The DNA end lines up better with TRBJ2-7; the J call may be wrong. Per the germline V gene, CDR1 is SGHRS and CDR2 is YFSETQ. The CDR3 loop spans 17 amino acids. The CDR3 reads CASTRGTGNGESYEQYF. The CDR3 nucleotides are TGCGCCAGCACAAGGGGGACAGGAAACGGGGAATCCTACGAGCAGTACTTC.

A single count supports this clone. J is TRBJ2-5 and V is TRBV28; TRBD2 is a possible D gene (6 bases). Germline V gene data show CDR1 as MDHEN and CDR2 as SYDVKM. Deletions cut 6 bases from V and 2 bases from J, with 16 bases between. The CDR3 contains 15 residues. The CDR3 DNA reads TGTGCCAGCAGCTCCCCGACTAGAGGGCAAGAGACCCAGTACTTC. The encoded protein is CASSSPTRGQETQYF.

CDR3 DNA: TGTGCCAACCCCCAGCAACGGGCGGCGGAGGGGAATCAGCCCCAGCATTTT. It yields the protein CANPQQRAAEGNQPQHF. The rearrangement uses TRBV7-2 and TRBJ1-5; a possible D gene is TRBD1 (5 bases). V was clipped by 10 bases and J by 4 bases, with 26 bases between them. The germline CDR1 and CDR2 sequences are SGHTA and FQGNSA. This CDR3 comprises 17 residues.

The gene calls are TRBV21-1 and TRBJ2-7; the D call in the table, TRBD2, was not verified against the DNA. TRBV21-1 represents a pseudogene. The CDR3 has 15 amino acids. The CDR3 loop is CASSKVSGRVYEQYF. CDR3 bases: TGTGCCAGCAGCAAAGTTAGCGGGAGGGTCTACGAGCAGTACTTC.

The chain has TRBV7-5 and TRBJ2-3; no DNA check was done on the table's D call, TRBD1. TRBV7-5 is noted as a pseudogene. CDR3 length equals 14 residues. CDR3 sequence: CARSSLQGTDTQYF. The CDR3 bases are TGTGCCAGAAGCTCCCTACAGGGCACAGATACGCAGTATTTT.

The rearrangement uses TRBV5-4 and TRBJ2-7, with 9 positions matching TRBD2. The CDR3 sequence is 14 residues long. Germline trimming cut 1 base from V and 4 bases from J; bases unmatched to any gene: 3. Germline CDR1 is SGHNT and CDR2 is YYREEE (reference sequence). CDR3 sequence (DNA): TGTGCCAGCAGCTTGTTTAGCGGGAGTTACGAGCAGTACTTC. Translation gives CASSLFSGSYEQYF.

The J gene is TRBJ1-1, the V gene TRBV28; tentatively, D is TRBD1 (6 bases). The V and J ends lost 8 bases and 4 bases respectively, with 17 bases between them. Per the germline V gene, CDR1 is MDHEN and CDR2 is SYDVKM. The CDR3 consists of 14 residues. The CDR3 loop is CASARGGGGTEAFF. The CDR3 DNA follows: TGTGCCAGCGCGAGGGGGGGTGGCGGCACTGAAGCTTTCTTT.

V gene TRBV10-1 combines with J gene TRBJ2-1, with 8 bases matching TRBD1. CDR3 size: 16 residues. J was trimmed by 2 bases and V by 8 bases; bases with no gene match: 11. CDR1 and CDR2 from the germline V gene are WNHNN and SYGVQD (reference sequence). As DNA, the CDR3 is TGCGCCAGCCCACAGCGAAACAGGGGGACCTACAATGAGCAGTTCTTC. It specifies CASPQRNRGTYNEQFF.

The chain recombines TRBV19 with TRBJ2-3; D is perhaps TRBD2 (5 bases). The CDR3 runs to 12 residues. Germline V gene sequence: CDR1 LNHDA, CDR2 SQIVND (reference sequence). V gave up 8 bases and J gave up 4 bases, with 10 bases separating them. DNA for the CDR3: TGTGCCAGTGGGAGATCGTCAGATACGCAGTATTTT. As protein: CASGRSSDTQYF.

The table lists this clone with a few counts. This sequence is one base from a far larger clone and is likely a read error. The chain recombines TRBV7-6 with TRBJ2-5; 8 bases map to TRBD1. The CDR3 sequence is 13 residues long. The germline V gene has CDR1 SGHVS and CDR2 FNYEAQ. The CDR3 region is CAGSLGQGGTQYF. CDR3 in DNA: TGTGCCGGCAGCCTAGGACAGGGTGGGACCCAGTACTTC. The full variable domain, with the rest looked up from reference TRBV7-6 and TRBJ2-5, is GAGVSQSPRYKVTKRGQDVALRCDPISGHVSLYWYRQALGQGPEFLTYFNYEAQQDKSGLPNDRFSAERPEGSISTLTIQRTEQRDSAMYRCAGSLGQGGTQYFGPGTRLLVL.

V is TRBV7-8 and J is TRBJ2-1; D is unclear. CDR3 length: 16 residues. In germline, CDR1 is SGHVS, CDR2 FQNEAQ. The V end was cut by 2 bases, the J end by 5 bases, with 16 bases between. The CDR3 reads CASSLRFWATNNEQFF. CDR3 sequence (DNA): TGTGCCAGCAGCTTAAGGTTCTGGGCCACCAACAATGAGCAGTTCTTC. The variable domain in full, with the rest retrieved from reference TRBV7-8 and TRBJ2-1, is GAGVSQSPRYKVAKRGQDVALRCDPISGHVSLFWYQQALGQGPEFLTYFQNEAQLDKSGLPSDRFFAERPEGSVSTLKIQRTQQEDSAVYLCASSLRFWATNNEQFFGPGTRLTVL.

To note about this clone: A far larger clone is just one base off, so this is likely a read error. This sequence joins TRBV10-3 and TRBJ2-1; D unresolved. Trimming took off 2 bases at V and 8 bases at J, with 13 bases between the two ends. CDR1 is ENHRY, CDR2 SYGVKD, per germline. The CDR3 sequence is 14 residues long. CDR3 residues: CAISESNQAHEQFF. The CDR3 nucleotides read TGTGCCATCAGTGAGAGCAACCAGGCCCATGAGCAGTTCTTC.

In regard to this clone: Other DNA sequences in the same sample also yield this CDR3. The CDR3 spells CASSPPGQGYEQYF. As DNA, the CDR3 is TGTGCCAGCTCACCACCGGGGCAGGGGTACGAGCAGTACTTC. This sequence joins TRBV18 and TRBJ2-7; possible D gene TRBD1, 6 bases. CDR1 is KGHSH, CDR2 LQKENI, per germline. The CDR3 spans 14 residues. Trimming cost V 0 bases and J 4 bases, with 10 bases left between them.

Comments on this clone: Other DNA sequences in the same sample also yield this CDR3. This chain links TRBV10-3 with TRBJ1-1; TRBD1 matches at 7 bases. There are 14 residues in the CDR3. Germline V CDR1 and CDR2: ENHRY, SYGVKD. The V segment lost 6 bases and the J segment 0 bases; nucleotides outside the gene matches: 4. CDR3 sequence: CAIRETGLNTEAFF. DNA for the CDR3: TGTGCCATCAGGGAGACAGGGCTGAACACTGAAGCTTTCTTT.

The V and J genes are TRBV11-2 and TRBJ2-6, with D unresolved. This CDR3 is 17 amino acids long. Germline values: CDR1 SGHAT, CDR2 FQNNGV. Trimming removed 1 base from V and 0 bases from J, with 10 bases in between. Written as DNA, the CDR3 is TGTGCCAGCAGCTTAGGGCAGCGAAACTCTGGGGCCAACGTCCTGACTTTC. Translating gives CASSLGQRNSGANVLTF.

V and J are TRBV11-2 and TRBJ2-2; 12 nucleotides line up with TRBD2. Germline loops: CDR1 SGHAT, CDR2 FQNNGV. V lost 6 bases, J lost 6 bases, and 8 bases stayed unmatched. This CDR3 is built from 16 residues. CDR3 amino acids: CASSLTSGRKAGELFF. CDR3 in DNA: TGTGCCAGCAGTTTGACTAGCGGGAGAAAGGCCGGGGAGCTGTTTTTT.

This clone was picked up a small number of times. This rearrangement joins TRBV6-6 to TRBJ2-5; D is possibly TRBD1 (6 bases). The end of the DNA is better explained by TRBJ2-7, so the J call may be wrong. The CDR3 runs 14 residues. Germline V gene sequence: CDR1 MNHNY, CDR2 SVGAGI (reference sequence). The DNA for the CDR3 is TGTGCCAGCGGGGAACACAGGGACGCCTACGAGCAGTACTTC. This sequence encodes CASGEHRDAYEQYF.

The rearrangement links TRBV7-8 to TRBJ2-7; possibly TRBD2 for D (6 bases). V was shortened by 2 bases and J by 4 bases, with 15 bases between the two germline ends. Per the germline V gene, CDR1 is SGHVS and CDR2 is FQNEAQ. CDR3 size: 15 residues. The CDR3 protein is CASSLSLAETYEQYF. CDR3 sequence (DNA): TGTGCCAGCAGCTTATCGTTAGCGGAGACATACGAGCAGTACTTC. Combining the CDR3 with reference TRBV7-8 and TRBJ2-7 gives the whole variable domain GAGVSQSPRYKVAKRGQDVALRCDPISGHVSLFWYQQALGQGPEFLTYFQNEAQLDKSGLPSDRFFAERPEGSVSTLKIQRTQQEDSAVYLCASSLSLAETYEQYFGPGTRLTVT.

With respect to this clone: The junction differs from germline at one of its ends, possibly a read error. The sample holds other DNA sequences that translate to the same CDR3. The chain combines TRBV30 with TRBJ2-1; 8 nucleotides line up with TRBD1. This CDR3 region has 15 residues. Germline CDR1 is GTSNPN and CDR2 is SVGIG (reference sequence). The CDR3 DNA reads TGTGCTTGGAGTCTGGACAGGGTCATTCGGCGTGAGCAGTTCTTC. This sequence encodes CAWSLDRVIRREQFF. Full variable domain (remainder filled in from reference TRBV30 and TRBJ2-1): SQTIHQWPATLVQPVGSPLSLECTVEGTSNPNLYWYRQAAGRGLQLLFYSVGIGQISSEVPQNLSASRPQDRQFILSSKKLLLSDSGFYLCAWSLDRVIRREQFFGPGTRLTVL.

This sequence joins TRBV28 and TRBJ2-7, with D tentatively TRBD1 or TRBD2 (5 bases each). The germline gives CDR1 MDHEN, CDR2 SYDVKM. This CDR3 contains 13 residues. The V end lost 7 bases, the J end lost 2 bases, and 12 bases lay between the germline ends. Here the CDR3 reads CASISGTTYEQYF. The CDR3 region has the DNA TGTGCCAGCATCTCAGGGACGACCTACGAGCAGTACTTC.

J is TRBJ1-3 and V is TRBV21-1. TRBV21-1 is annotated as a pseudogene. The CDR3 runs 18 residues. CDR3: CASSSSLGPAPAGNTIYF. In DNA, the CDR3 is TGTGCCAGCAGCTCGTCGCTGGGTCCAGCCCCTGCTGGAAACACCATATATTTT.

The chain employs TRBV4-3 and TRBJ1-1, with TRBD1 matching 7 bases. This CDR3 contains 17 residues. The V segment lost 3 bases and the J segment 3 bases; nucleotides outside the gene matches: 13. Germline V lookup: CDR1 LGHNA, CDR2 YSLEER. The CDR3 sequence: CASSHPGEGAKHTEAFF. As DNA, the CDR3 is TGCGCCAGCAGCCATCCCGGCGAGGGGGCTAAGCACACTGAAGCTTTCTTT.

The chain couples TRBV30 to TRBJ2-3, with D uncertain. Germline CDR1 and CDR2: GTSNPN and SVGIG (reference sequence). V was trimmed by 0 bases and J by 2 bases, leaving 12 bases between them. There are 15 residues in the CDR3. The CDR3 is CAWSVGVLSTDTQYF. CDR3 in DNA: TGTGCCTGGAGTGTGGGTGTTTTGTCCACAGATACGCAGTATTTT. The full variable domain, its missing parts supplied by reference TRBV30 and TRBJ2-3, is SQTIHQWPATLVQPVGSPLSLECTVEGTSNPNLYWYRQAAGRGLQLLFYSVGIGQISSEVPQNLSASRPQDRQFILSSKKLLLSDSGFYLCAWSVGVLSTDTQYFGPGTRLTVL.